A single TCR beta chain is shown here with its context. This clone's antigen is unknown. No clone much larger than this one lies a single base away; base qualities are absent. These data belong to a study of blood T cell repertoires in COVID-19 (dated by TCRdb to the early 2020s). As for the study more broadly: Recovered participants in ImmuneRACE Cohort 3 were defined as having two consecutive negative NP/OP PCR tests, clearance from a healthcare professional, or resolution of symptoms. Samples from collaborators originated in the United States, Italy and Spain and spanned both the acute and convalescent phases of COVID-19. The prospective study material was composed of cDNA or gDNA derived from T cells, B-cell-depleted T cells, or PBMCs. The dataset comprised deeply sampled blood TCRbeta repertoires from subjects exposed to, actively infected with, or recovered from COVID-19. A freely available public database, intended as a resource for researchers studying the immune response to SARS-CoV-2, is where the repertoires were released. The samples were drawn from the first 160 participants of the ongoing ImmuneRACE study and from 1,200 or so subjects provided by 6 global collaborators. The sample metadata nearly always contained a de-identified subject ID, COVID-19 status, age in years and sex. HLA class I and class II types, where available, came from metadata supplied by the sample provider rather than from assay-based typing.

CDR1 and CDR2, per the germline V gene, are SGHDT and YYEEEE. Taken from cysteine to phenylalanine, the CDR3 has 15 residues. The CDR3 DNA has 45 bases and is translated from base 1. V loses 3 bases of germline sequence and J loses 0 bases, and the interval between the two ends is 10 bases. Paper-wide results and their limitations: The amount of clinical and demographic metadata varied by source and participant and was provided uncurated.

The immunoSEQ Assay, a bias-controlled multiplex PCR, was used to amplify TCRbeta CDR3 regions from genomic DNA. Under the source paper's analysis protocol: The number of nucleated cells in each sample was estimated by amplification of reference gene primers within the assay. Sequence reads were collapsed and filtered to measure the absolute abundance of every unique TCRbeta CDR3 rearrangement. For each sample, productive Simpson clonality was calculated by taking the square root of Simpson's diversity index across productive rearrangements. TCRdb carries this immuneACCESS record with in-frame sequences only. Its versions omit some clonotypes, under half of them owing to an unresolved V gene in the studies checked, with the rest unexplained. For V, J and clone size, that table is used; D and trimming come from the DNA. Recorded for this sample are over 110,000 clones; nearly 85% of them occurred a single time. 3% to 4% of the sample lies in the top ten.

Enrolling through a virtual design, the prospective study's participants ranged in age from roughly 18 to 90 years and lived across 24 United States geographic areas. Cohort assignment in the prospective study relied on participant-reported clinical history from a screening survey and a study questionnaire. In the prospective study, mobile phlebotomists collected whole blood, serum and a nasopharyngeal or oropharyngeal swab from each participant. Over a roughly 2-month period, participants in the prospective study had the option of providing additional blood draws and questionnaires. Before DNA extraction, blood samples from the prospective study were shipped at room temperature or frozen.

The chain is encoded by TRBV5-6 joined to TRBJ1-3; possibly the D gene is TRBD1, per 5 matching bases. This sequence was found in a man between 50 and 59 years old in a cohort exposed to, infected with or recovered from COVID-19 (not recorded which). The sequencing input was PBMCs or T cells enriched from blood (not recorded which). The base sequence is TGTGCCAGCAGCTCGGGACTGAACTCTGGAAACACCATATATTTT. Translated, it gives CASSSGLNSGNTIYF.